This T cell receptor beta chain was identified during a study of shared clonotypes between healthy human individuals. Trimming removed 0 bases from V and 4 bases from J, with 14 bases in between. In germline, CDR1 is SGHRS, CDR2 YFSETQ. The CDR3 is 15 amino acids. The repertoire was sequenced with immunoSEQ multiplex PCR; TCRdb's copy has only in-frame clones and lacks some. The sample lists about 490,000 clones, roughly 80% occurring once. This chain links TRBV5-1 with TRBJ2-7; maybe TRBD1 (5 bases). This receptor was taken from a woman aged 40 to 49 in good health. Some clones in this sample may be carry-over from other donors' samples. The sample taken for sequencing was PBMCs. The CDR3 is CASSLDPGRLYEQYF. The CDR3 DNA is TGCGCCAGCAGCTTGGACCCAGGGCGACTTTACGAGCAGTACTTC.